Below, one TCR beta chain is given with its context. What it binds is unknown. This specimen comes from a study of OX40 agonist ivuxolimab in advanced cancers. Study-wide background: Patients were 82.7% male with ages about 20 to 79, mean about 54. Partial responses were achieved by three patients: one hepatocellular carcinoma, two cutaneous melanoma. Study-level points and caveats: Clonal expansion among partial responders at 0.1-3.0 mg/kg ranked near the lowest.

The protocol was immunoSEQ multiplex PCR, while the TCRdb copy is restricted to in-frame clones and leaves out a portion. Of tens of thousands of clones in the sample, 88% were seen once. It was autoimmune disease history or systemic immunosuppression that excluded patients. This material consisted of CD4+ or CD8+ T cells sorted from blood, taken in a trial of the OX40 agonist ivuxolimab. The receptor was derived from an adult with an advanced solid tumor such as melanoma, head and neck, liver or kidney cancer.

CDR3 in amino acids: CASSRTDYGYTF. CDR3 nucleotides: TGTGCCAGCAGCCGGACTGACTATGGCTACACCTTC. J is TRBJ1-2 and V is TRBV7-9, with D hard to call. Trimming pared 5 bases from V and 3 bases from J, leaving 7 bases between. The CDR3 runs 12 residues. Germline CDR1 SEHNR, CDR2 FQNEAQ (reference sequence).